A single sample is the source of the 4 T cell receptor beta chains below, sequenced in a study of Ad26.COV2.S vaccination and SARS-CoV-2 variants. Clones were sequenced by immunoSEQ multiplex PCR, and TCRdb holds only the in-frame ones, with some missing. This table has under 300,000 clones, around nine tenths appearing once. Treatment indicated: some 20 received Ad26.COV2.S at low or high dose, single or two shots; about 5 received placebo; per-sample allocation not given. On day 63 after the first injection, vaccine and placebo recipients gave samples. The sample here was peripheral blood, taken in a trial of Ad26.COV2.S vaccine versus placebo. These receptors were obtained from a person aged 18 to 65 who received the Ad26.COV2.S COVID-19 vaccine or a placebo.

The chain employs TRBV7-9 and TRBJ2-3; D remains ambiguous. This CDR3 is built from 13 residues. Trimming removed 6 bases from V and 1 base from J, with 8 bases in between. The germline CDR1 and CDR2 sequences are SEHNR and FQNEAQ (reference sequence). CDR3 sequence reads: CASRGSRTDTQYF. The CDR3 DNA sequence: TGTGCCAGCAGGGGGTCCCGCACAGATACGCAGTATTTT.

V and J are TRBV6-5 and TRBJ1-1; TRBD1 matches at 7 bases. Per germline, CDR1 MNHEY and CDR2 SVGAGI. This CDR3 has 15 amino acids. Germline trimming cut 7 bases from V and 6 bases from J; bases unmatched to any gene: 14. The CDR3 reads CASNQKTGRLAEAFF. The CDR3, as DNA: TGTGCCAGCAACCAAAAGACAGGGCGTCTCGCTGAAGCTTTCTTT.

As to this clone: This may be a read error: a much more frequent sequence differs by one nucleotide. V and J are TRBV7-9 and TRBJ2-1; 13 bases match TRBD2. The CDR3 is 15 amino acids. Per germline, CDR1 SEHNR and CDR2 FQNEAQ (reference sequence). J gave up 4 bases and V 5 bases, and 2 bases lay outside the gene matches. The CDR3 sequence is CASSRTSGGYNEQFF. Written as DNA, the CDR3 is TGTGCCAGCAGCCGGACTAGCGGGGGATACAATGAGCAGTTCTTC.

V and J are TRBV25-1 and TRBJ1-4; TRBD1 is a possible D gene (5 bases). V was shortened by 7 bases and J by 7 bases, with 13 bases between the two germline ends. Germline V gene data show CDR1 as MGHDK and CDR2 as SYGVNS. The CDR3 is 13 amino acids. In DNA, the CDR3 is TGTGCCAGCAACGGGGCTACAGGTGAAAAACTGTTTTTT. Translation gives CASNGATGEKLFF. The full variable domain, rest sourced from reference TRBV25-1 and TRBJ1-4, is EADIYQTPRYLVIGTGKKITLECSQTMGHDKMYWYQQDPGMELHLIHYSYGVNSTEKGDLSSESTVSRIRTEHFPLTLESARPSHTSQYLCASNGATGEKLFFGSGTQLSVL.